The 27 T cell receptor beta chains listed next were all sequenced from one sample in a study of T cell changes during pregnancy in multiple sclerosis. Sequencing used immunoSEQ multiplex PCR; TCRdb keeps in-frame clones, though not all of them. The sample shows 30,000 to 45,000 clones, 88% of them seen only once. Sequenced here: CD4+ T cells from peripheral blood mononuclear cells, sampled before pregnancy. These receptors came from a female donor with multiple sclerosis, enrolled in a pregnancy study.

The gene calls are TRBV7-2 and TRBJ2-7, with D possibly being TRBD2 (6 bases). CDR3 size: 17 residues. CDR1 SGHTA and CDR2 FQGNSA come from the germline V gene. V dropped 1 base and J dropped 1 base, with 17 bases sitting between them. The CDR3 nucleotides read TGTGCCAGCAGCTTAGTGCGGGGTCGTGGGGGGTCCTACGAGCAGTACTTC. Amino acids: CASSLVRGRGGSYEQYF.

The V and J genes are TRBV18 and TRBJ1-4, with 8 bases that match TRBD1. The CDR3 runs 17 residues. J was trimmed by 0 bases and V by 4 bases; bases with no gene match: 7. Germline CDR1 is KGHSH and CDR2 is LQKENI. The CDR3 region has the DNA TGTGCCAGCTCACTGGACAGGGTTCGTTCAACTAATGAAAAACTGTTTTTT. Translating it yields CASSLDRVRSTNEKLFF.

The chain uses TRBV19 and TRBJ1-1; 7 positions match TRBD1. The V gene end was trimmed by 3 bases and the J gene end by 0 bases; junction bases not matched to a gene: 4. This CDR3 has 15 amino acids. Germline V gene lookup returns CDR1 LNHDA and CDR2 SQIVND (reference sequence). In DNA form, the CDR3 reads TGTGCCAGTAGTATCTTAACAGGGGTGAACACTGAAGCTTTCTTT. This translates into CASSILTGVNTEAFF.

The chain uses TRBV4-3 and TRBJ2-3; TRBD1 is a possible D gene (6 bases). The CDR3 loop spans 15 amino acids. Germline assignment: CDR1 LGHNA and CDR2 YSLEER. Trimming took 0 bases from V and 3 from J, leaving 10 bases between them. CDR3 sequence: CASSQDLGGTDTQYF. Written as DNA, the CDR3 is TGCGCCAGCAGCCAAGATCTAGGGGGTACAGATACGCAGTATTTT.

The chain combines TRBV6-6 with TRBJ2-3; weak D call: TRBD2 (5 bases). Germline CDR1 MNHNY, CDR2 SVGAGI (reference sequence). The V and J ends lost 4 bases and 6 bases respectively, with 11 bases between them. This CDR3 region has 13 residues. CDR3 region: CASSLGVSDTQYF. CDR3 in DNA: TGTGCCAGCAGTTTGGGAGTTTCCGATACGCAGTATTTT.

This chain joins TRBV7-9 and TRBJ2-1; tentatively, D is TRBD2 (6 bases). From germline, CDR1 is SEHNR and CDR2 FQNEAQ (reference sequence). V lost 5 bases and J lost 3, with 14 bases in between. This CDR3 has 15 amino acids. CDR3 loop: CASSPPGLLYNEQFF. The CDR3 coding sequence is TGTGCCAGCAGCCCCCCGGGACTCCTCTACAATGAGCAGTTCTTC. The full variable domain, completed using reference TRBV7-9 and TRBJ2-1, is DTGVSQNPRHKITKRGQNVTFRCDPISEHNRLYWYRQTLGQGPEFLTYFQNEAQLEKSRLLSDRFSAERPKGSFSTLEIQRTEQGDSAMYLCASSPPGLLYNEQFFGPGTRLTVL.

Here the CDR3 DNA reads TGCGCCAGCAGCTCCACGTCCAGGGACTATGGCTACACCTTC. Its translation is CASSSTSRDYGYTF. The V and J genes are TRBV5-1 and TRBJ1-2; D might be TRBD1 (5 bases). From germline, CDR1 is SGHRS and CDR2 YFSETQ. V lost 3 bases and J 3 bases, leaving 12 bases between the germline ends. This CDR3 contains 14 residues.

The gene calls are TRBV19 and TRBJ1-2; 8 bases align to TRBD1. The J segment lost 6 bases and the V segment lost 9 bases, leaving 3 bases of the junction unmatched. This CDR3 has 11 residues. CDR1 is LNHDA and CDR2 is SQIVND in the germline V gene (reference sequence). CDR3 loop: CASQDRDGYTF. DNA of the CDR3: TGTGCCAGCCAGGACAGGGATGGCTACACCTTC.

The chain couples TRBV5-1 to TRBJ2-5, with 7 bases matching TRBD1. The V segment lost 5 bases and the J segment 7 bases; nucleotides outside the gene matches: 8. Germline lookup yields CDR1 SGHRS and CDR2 YFSETQ. CDR3 size: 13 residues. In DNA form, the CDR3 reads TGCGCCAGCAGTTCAGACAGGGTGGGGACCCAGTACTTC. Protein product: CASSSDRVGTQYF.

This clone qualifies as medium-sized. The chain uses TRBV4-1 and TRBJ2-1; 13 bases fit TRBD2. Germline V gene data show CDR1 as MGHRA and CDR2 as YSYEKL. The CDR3 has 15 amino acids. V gave up 5 bases and J gave up 6 bases; unmatched junction bases: 4. This CDR3 is CASSGGLAGVNEQFF. In DNA, the CDR3 is TGCGCCAGCAGCGGAGGACTAGCGGGAGTCAATGAGCAGTTCTTC.

The J gene is TRBJ1-5, the V gene TRBV18, with D possibly being TRBD1 (5 bases). The ends were cut back, 6 bases at V and 1 base at J, with 16 bases in the middle. The CDR3 is made up of 16 amino acids. From germline, CDR1 is KGHSH and CDR2 LQKENI. The CDR3 sequence: CASSPLGRESNQPQHF. The CDR3 bases are TGTGCCAGCTCCCCTTTGGGACGGGAGAGCAATCAGCCCCAGCATTTT.

The rearrangement links TRBV18 to TRBJ1-2; D perhaps matches TRBD1 (5 bases). This CDR3 spans 15 amino acids. Trimming stripped 6 bases from V and 6 bases from J, with 20 bases between. CDR1 KGHSH and CDR2 LQKENI come from the germline V gene. CDR3 DNA sequence: TGTGCCAGCTCTTACGATTCCGGACACCCGGATGGCTACACCTTC. Protein product: CASSYDSGHPDGYTF.

The table lists this clone with a count of one. The V gene is TRBV7-9, the J gene TRBJ2-5, with D perhaps TRBD1 (6 bases). This CDR3 region has 15 residues. Germline-derived CDR1 and CDR2 are SEHNR and FQNEAQ (reference sequence). Trimming removed 5 bases from V and 2 bases from J, with 15 bases in between. CDR3 DNA: TGTGCCAGCAGCCCAGGGGCTAGCCCGCAAGAGACCCAGTACTTC. Protein product: CASSPGASPQETQYF.

The V gene is TRBV30, the J gene TRBJ2-2; D remains unclear. CDR3 length: 14 residues. CDR1 is GTSNPN and CDR2 is SVGIG in the germline V gene (reference sequence). The germline V and J ends were trimmed by 1 base and 5 bases, with 11 bases remaining between them. This CDR3 reads CAWSGFAVTGELFF. CDR3 in DNA: TGTGCCTGGAGTGGTTTTGCGGTTACCGGGGAGCTGTTTTTT.

The genes are TRBV27 and TRBJ2-1; 16 nucleotides line up with TRBD2. After removal of 0 bases from V and 2 bases from J, the junction contained 1 base not matched to a gene. Germline loops: CDR1 MNHEY, CDR2 SMNVEV (reference sequence). This CDR3 is 18 amino acids long. The CDR3 sequence is CASSLSGTSGRAYNEQFF. CDR3 nucleotides: TGTGCCAGCAGTTTATCCGGGACTAGCGGGAGGGCCTACAATGAGCAGTTCTTC.

The J gene is TRBJ1-5, the V gene TRBV5-6; tentatively, D is TRBD1 (6 bases). The V gene lost 4 bases and the J gene lost 4 bases, with 21 bases spanning the gap. Looked up from germline, CDR1 is SGHDT and CDR2 is YYEEEE. The CDR3 runs to 17 residues. DNA for the CDR3: TGTGCCAGCAGCCGTGGTGGGTCAGGGGATCGTAATCAGCCCCAGCATTTT. As protein: CASSRGGSGDRNQPQHF.

CDR3 in amino acids: CASSLGQPNTEAFF. As DNA, the CDR3 is TGCGCCAGCAGCTTGGGACAGCCGAACACTGAAGCTTTCTTT. The chain uses TRBV5-1 and TRBJ1-1; a weak D match, TRBD1 (5 bases). The V and J ends lost 0 bases and 1 base respectively, with 7 bases between them. Per germline, CDR1 SGHRS and CDR2 YFSETQ. The CDR3 loop spans 14 amino acids.

The chain uses TRBV6-5 and TRBJ1-1, with 7 bases identical to TRBD1. V lost 2 bases to trimming and J lost 1 base; unmatched junction nucleotides: 4. Germline V lookup: CDR1 MNHEY, CDR2 SVGAGI. This CDR3 spans 15 amino acids. The DNA of the CDR3 is TGTGCCAGCAGTTACCTAGGGGGCAGGAACACTGAAGCTTTCTTT. Translation gives CASSYLGGRNTEAFF.

This rearrangement joins TRBV28 to TRBJ1-5; 8 bases agree with TRBD1. V dropped 4 bases and J dropped 6; count of bases not matched to a gene: 5. The CDR3 sequence is 14 residues long. Germline values: CDR1 MDHEN, CDR2 SYDVKM. The CDR3 nucleotides read TGTGCCAGCAGTTCGAGGACAGGGTTTCAGCCCCAGCATTTT. Translating it yields CASSSRTGFQPQHF.

This rearrangement joins TRBV2 to TRBJ2-1, with 10 bases that match TRBD1. The CDR3 covers 13 residues. The trim removed 7 bases at V and 6 bases at J, leaving 3 bases unmatched. Looked up from germline, CDR1 is SNHLY and CDR2 is FYNNEI. DNA of the CDR3: TGTGCCAGCACCGGACAGGGGGGCAATGAGCAGTTCTTC. Translating gives CASTGQGGNEQFF.

V gene TRBV18 combines with J gene TRBJ1-4; D call uncertain. Trimming took off 0 bases at V and 1 base at J, with 6 bases between the two ends. The CDR3 runs 15 residues. CDR1 KGHSH and CDR2 LQKENI come from the germline V gene. CDR3 in amino acids: CASSPPAGTNEKLFF. The CDR3 nucleotides are TGTGCCAGCTCACCACCGGCAGGAACTAATGAAAAACTGTTTTTT.

J is TRBJ2-7 and V is TRBV29-1, with no clear D. The CDR3 totals 13 residues. V lost 4 bases to trimming and J lost 2 bases, with 12 bases between them. The germline V gene has CDR1 SQVTM and CDR2 ANQGSEA. The CDR3 loop is CSVVTRFTYEQYF. The CDR3 DNA sequence: TGCAGCGTTGTAACCAGGTTCACCTACGAGCAGTACTTC.

The chain has TRBV19 and TRBJ1-2; D is undetermined. The V end lost 8 bases, the J end lost 5 bases, and 15 bases lay between the germline ends. The CDR3 extends over 13 amino acids. Germline V gene sequence: CDR1 LNHDA, CDR2 SQIVND (reference sequence). CDR3 coding DNA: TGTGCCAGTGGCCCGGGATGGGAATATGGCTACACCTTC. This translates into CASGPGWEYGYTF.

This clone was seen once. This chain connects TRBV7-3 to TRBJ2-1; 11 bases fit TRBD2. V gave up 5 bases and J gave up 15 bases; unmatched junction bases: 36. The CDR3 consists of 22 residues. Germline CDR1 SGHTA, CDR2 FQGTGA. The CDR3 is CASSLQWLTGSIRLAGIPGGFF. The CDR3 region has the DNA TGTGCCAGCAGCCTTCAGTGGTTGACAGGCTCCATAAGACTAGCGGGAATTCCGGGGGGGTTCTTC.

The gene calls are TRBV4-2 and TRBJ2-5; D is possibly TRBD1 (5 bases). The V gene's germline CDR1 is LGHNA and CDR2 YNFKEQ. The CDR3 runs 18 residues. Trimming pared 0 bases from V and 7 bases from J, leaving 24 bases between. For the CDR3, the DNA is TGTGCCAGCAGCCAAGATCGGGCTCGAGTAGGGGCGCGCTGGACCCAGTACTTC. This codes for CASSQDRARVGARWTQYF.

The genes are TRBV29-1 and TRBJ2-1; 7 nucleotides align to TRBD2. From germline, CDR1 is SQVTM and CDR2 ANQGSEA. J lost 6 bases, V lost 1 base, and 6 bases had no gene match. CDR3 size: 14 residues. CDR3 DNA sequence: TGCAGCGTTGAAGGCGGCAGGACTAGCAATGAGCAGTTCTTC. It yields the protein CSVEGGRTSNEQFF.

The V gene is TRBV7-9, the J gene TRBJ2-5, with a tentative D call TRBD1 (7 bases). From germline, CDR1 is SEHNR and CDR2 FQNEAQ (reference sequence). V lost 4 bases and J lost 0, with 15 bases in between. The CDR3 is made up of 16 amino acids. Written as DNA, the CDR3 is TGTGCCAGCAGCTCCGGGGGACAGCAGTACCAAGAGACCCAGTACTTC. Its protein product is CASSSGGQQYQETQYF.